Sequencing of this T cell receptor beta chain was carried out in a study of T-cell memory formation after mild COVID-19. The study's findings and limits: The appearance of some responding clones in pre-infection memory suggested that cross-reactive memory joined.

TCRdb reanalysed the 5' RACE reads using MiXCR and keeps one entry per CDR3 protein. The sample records a few hundred thousand distinct CDR3 sequences, 25% to 30% being singletons. In germline, CDR1 is SGHRS, CDR2 YFSETQ. V was trimmed by 5 bases and J by 11 bases, leaving 11 bases between them. This CDR3 is built from 11 residues. This clonotype turned up a few times. Its antigen remains unknown. Sequenced material: PBMCs or a T cell subset sorted from them (not recorded which). The TCR sequence derives from an adult woman who had mild COVID-19 (a few samples of this study predate the infection). Cell type and time point are not known. The rearrangement joins TRBV5-1 to TRBJ2-1, with D perhaps TRBD2 (6 bases). The CDR3 is CASSVAAQQFF. CDR3 DNA sequence: TGCGCCAGCAGTGTAGCGGCCCAGCAGTTCTTC.